The rows below give T cell receptor beta chains drawn from one sample of a study of blood T cell repertoires in COVID-19. Clones were read by immunoSEQ multiplex PCR, and TCRdb kept only the in-frame ones, dropping some. The table has 50,000 or so clones, 90% seen once. The sequencing input was peripheral blood. Source of these receptors: an elderly woman with acute or convalescent COVID-19. The CDR3 runs from the conserved cysteine through the conserved F or W. D genes are given only for firm matches.

TRBV4-2,NA,TRBJ2-7,CASSQYVGSYEQYF
TRBV27,NA,TRBJ1-1,CASSLVGTFGGFNTEAFF
TRBV7-2,TRBD1,TRBJ1-2,CASSLDRDRANGYTF
TRBV27,TRBD1,TRBJ1-1,CASRRTGQNTEAFF
TRBV4-2,TRBD1,TRBJ1-2,CASSKTPGTGDYYGYTF
TRBV5-5,NA,TRBJ1-2,CASSLQDVSYGYTF
TRBV29-1,NA,TRBJ1-2,CSVMTVHEGYTF
TRBV6-5,TRBD1,TRBJ1-2,CASSEGAGYGYTF
TRBV13,TRBD2,TRBJ2-1,CASSLPHGRASYNEQFF
TRBV3-1/TRBV3-2,TRBD1,TRBJ1-1,CASSPWDRGTEAFF
TRBV11-1,NA,TRBJ1-3,CASSHSNSGNTIYF
TRBV30,TRBD1,TRBJ1-1,CALDRSQNTEAFF
TRBV19,TRBD2,TRBJ2-1,CASAKRETGAGYNEQFF
TRBV5-4,NA,TRBJ2-2,CASRPGAKRDTGELFF
TRBV6-5,NA,TRBJ2-7,CASRSFERNEQYF
TRBV7-2,NA,TRBJ2-2,CASSRRAGRGTGELFF
TRBV15,NA,TRBJ2-5,CATSRGTDYQETQYF
TRBV30,NA,TRBJ1-1,CAWSVQEGAFF
TRBV27,NA,TRBJ1-6,CASSFGRDNSPLHF
TRBV5-6,NA,TRBJ1-2,CASSLTANYGYTF
TRBV7-2,TRBD2,TRBJ2-1,CASSTRAREGPQFF
TRBV7-3,NA,TRBJ2-2,CASSSLSGTGELFF
TRBV7-2,NA,TRBJ2-6,CASSQSWAGANVLTF
TRBV7-9,NA,TRBJ1-2,CASSSSTENYGYTF
TRBV10-3,TRBD1,TRBJ1-2,CAISEDRGLEGYTF
TRBV7-2,NA,TRBJ2-2,CASSFQVDTGELFF
TRBV10-3,NA,TRBJ2-7,CAISEREEGGQYF
TRBV5-6,TRBD1,TRBJ1-3,CASNGQGGSGNTIYF
TRBV27,NA,TRBJ1-1,CASSLSGLPGTEAFF
TRBV5-1,TRBD2,TRBJ2-5,CASSLRTSGIQETQYF
TRBV27,NA,TRBJ2-4,CASSPFGTLAKNIQYF